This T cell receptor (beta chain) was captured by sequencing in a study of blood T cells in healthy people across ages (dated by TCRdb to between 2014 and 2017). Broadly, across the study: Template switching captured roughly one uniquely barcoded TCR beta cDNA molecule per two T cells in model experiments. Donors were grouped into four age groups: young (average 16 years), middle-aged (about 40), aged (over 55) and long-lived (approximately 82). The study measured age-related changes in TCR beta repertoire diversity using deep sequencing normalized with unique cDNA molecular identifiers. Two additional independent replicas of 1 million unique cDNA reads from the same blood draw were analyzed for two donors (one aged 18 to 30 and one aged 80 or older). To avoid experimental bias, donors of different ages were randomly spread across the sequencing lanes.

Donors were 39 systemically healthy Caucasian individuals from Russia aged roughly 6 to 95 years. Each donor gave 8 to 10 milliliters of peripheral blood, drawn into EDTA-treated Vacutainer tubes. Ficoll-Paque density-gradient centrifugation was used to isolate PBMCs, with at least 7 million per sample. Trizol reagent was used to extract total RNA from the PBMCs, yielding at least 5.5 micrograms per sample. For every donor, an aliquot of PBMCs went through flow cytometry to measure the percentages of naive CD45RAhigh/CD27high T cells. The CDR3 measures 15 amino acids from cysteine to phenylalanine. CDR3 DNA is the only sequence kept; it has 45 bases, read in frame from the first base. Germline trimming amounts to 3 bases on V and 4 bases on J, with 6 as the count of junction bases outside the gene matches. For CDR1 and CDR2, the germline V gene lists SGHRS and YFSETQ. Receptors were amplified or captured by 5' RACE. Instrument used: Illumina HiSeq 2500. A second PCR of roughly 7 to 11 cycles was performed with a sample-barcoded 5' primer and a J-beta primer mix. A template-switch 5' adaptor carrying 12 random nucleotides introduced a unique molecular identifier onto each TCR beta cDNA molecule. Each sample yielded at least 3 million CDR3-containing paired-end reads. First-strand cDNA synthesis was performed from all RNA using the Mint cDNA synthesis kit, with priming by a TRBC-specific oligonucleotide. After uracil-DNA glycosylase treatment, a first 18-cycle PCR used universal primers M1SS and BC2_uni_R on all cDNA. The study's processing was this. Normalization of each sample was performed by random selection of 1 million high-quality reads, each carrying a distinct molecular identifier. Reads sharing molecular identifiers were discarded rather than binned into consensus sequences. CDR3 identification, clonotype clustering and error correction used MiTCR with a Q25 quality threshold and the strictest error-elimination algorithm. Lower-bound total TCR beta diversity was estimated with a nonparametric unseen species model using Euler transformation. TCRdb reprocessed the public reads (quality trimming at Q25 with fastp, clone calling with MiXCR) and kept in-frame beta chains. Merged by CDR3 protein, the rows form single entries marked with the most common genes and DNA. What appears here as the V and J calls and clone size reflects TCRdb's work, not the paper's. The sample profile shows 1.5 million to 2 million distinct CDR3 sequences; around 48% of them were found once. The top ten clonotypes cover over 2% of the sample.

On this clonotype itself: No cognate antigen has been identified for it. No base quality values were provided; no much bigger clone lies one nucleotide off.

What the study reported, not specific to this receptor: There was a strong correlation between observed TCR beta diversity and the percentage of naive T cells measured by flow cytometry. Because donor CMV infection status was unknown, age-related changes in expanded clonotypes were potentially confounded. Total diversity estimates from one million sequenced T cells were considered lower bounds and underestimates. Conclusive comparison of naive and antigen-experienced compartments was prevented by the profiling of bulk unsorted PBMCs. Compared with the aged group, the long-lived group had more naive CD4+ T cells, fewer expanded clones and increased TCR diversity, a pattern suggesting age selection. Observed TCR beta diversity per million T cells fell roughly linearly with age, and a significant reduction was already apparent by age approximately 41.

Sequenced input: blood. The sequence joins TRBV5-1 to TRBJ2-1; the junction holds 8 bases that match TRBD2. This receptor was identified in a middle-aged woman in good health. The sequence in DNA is TGCGCCAGCAGCTCCGGGGTAGCGGGGTACAATGAGCAGTTCTTC. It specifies CASSSGVAGYNEQFF.